Included here is one T cell receptor (beta chain) sequence, with context. The germline CDR1 and CDR2 sequences are MNHEY and SVGAGI. The CDR3 sequence is 17 residues long. The V gene lost 3 bases and the J gene lost 12 bases, with 28 bases spanning the gap. The second PCR ran about 6 to 12 cycles with a sample-barcoded 5' primer and J-beta primers. TCRdb reprocessed the 5' RACE reads with MiXCR, giving one entry per CDR3 protein. Here the sample spans 1.2 million to 1.5 million distinct CDR3 sequences, approximately 63% being singletons. The data are from a study of blood T cells in healthy people across ages.

Material for sequencing was blood. The origin of this receptor is a man aged 18 to 30 in good health. The rearrangement links TRBV6-5 to TRBJ2-3; D possibly corresponds to TRBD2 (6 bases). The CDR3 DNA sequence: TGTGCCAGCAGTTATCTTCCGGGAGACGACTTTCAAGAGACCCAGTATTTT. It specifies CASSYLPGDDFQETQYF.